This T cell receptor beta chain was identified in a study of shared clonotypes between healthy human individuals. Findings and caveats of the study: Sequencing of the sorted subsets was shown by rarefaction to be incomplete despite large depth.

Some clones are missing from TCRdb's copy, which holds only in-frame ones; the method was immunoSEQ multiplex PCR. The data show 400,000 or so clones, about 96% seen once. On this clone itself: Its specificity is unknown.

CD8 memory was a combination that joined CD45RO+ cells with CCR7-negative CD45RA+ TemRA cells. Sequences were obtained from memory CD8+ T cells sorted from blood. Subset given: CD45RO+ cells pooled with CCR7-negative TemRA cells. The receptor was isolated from a man aged 30 to 39 in good health.

The CDR3 loop is CASSPLMSAAPYEQYF. CDR3 nucleotides: TGTGCCAGCTCACCCTTAATGTCGGCCGCTCCCTACGAGCAGTACTTC. V is TRBV18 and J is TRBJ2-7, with D unclear. The germline V gene encodes CDR1 KGHSH and CDR2 LQKENI. V lost 3 bases and J 2 bases, leaving 17 bases between the germline ends. This CDR3 is built from 16 residues.